This T cell receptor (beta chain) was retrieved from a study of cytomegalovirus exposure and HLA in healthy donors. Only one count was recorded for this clone. V was shortened by 3 bases and J by 8 bases, with 16 bases between the two germline ends. Germline V gene data show CDR1 as GTSNPN and CDR2 as SVGIG (reference sequence). The CDR3 has 14 amino acids. PCR was performed using 60 Vbeta and 13 Jbeta primers. The assay was immunoSEQ multiplex PCR, and TCRdb's table has in-frame clones only and misses some. This table has around 100,000 clones, around 79% appearing once. Sequencing was done on a sample of PBMCs. The TCR sequence derives from a male donor in good health and CMV-seropositive. V gene TRBV30 combines with J gene TRBJ1-4, with TRBD1 as a possible D gene (5 bases). The CDR3 region has the DNA TGTGCCTGGAGCCCGGGTGGGGCAGGAGAAAAACTGTTTTTT. Translating it yields CAWSPGGAGEKLFF.